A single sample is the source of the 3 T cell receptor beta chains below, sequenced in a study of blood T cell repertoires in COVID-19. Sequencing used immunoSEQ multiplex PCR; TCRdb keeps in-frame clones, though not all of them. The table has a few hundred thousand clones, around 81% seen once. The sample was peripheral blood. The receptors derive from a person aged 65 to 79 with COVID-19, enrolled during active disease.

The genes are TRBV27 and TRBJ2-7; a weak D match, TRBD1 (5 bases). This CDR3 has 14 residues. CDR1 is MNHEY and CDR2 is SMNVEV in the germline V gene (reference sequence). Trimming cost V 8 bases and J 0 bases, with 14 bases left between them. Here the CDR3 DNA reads TGTGCCAGCTCCAGGGTGAGGAACTCCTACGAGCAGTACTTC. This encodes CASSRVRNSYEQYF.

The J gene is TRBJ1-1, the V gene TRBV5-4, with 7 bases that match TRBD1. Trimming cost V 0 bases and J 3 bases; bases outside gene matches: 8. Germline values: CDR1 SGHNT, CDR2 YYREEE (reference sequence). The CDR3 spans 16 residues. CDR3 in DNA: TGTGCCAGCAGCTTGGGCAGGGGGGCGATGGACACTGAAGCTTTCTTT. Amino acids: CASSLGRGAMDTEAFF.

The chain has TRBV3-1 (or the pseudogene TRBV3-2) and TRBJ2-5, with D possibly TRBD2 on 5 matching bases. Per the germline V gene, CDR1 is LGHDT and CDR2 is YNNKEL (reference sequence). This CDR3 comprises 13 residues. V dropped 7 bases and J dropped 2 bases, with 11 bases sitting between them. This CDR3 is CASTRSGQETQYF. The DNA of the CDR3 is TGTGCCAGCACTAGAAGCGGTCAAGAGACCCAGTACTTC.